This T cell receptor (beta chain) was recovered during a study of blood T cell repertoires in COVID-19. Overall study context: There were acute and convalescent COVID-19 samples, and they came from the United States, Italy and Spain.

Assay used: immunoSEQ multiplex PCR; TCRdb lists only in-frame clones, some missing. The sample carries a few hundred thousand clones, more than 75% recorded once. The participants were between roughly 18 and 90 years old and came from some 23 US areas. The V and J ends lost 0 bases and 10 bases respectively, with 10 bases between them. Germline CDR1 is LNHDA and CDR2 is SQIVND (reference sequence). The CDR3 extends over 14 amino acids. Sequenced input: PBMCs or T cells enriched from blood (not recorded which). The TCR sequence derives from a woman between 25 and 40 years old who had recovered from COVID-19. The rearrangement uses TRBV19 and TRBJ1-6; D gene ambiguous. The CDR3, as DNA: TGTGCCAGTAGTATAGATCGGTCGTGGTCACCCCTCCACTTT. It translates to CASSIDRSWSPLHF.